A single sample gave rise to the 5 T cell receptor beta chains below, sequenced in a study of immune evolution from preneoplasia to lung adenocarcinoma. Measured with immunoSEQ multiplex PCR; TCRdb has only the in-frame clones, and not every one. The data contain fewer than 13,000 clones, approximately 85% of them seen just once; the ten biggest clones take up less than 3.5%. The sequencing sample was made of FFPE minimally invasive lung adenocarcinoma tissue. All receptors derive from a person aged 65-85 years with lung adenocarcinoma.

The genes are TRBV7-8 and TRBJ2-3; D unclear. Per the germline V gene, CDR1 is SGHVS and CDR2 is FQNEAQ. The CDR3 length is 14 residues. V was trimmed by 3 bases and J by 1 base, leaving 8 bases between them. CDR3 coding DNA: TGTGCCAGCAGCTTTGCCGGAGGCACAGATACGCAGTATTTT. This encodes CASSFAGGTDTQYF.

The rearrangement links TRBV7-6 to TRBJ1-2; D not resolved. Germline CDR1 is SGHVS and CDR2 is FNYEAQ. CDR3 length equals 16 residues. Deletions cut 5 bases from V and 4 bases from J, with 20 bases between. For the CDR3, the DNA is TGTGCCAGCAGCCCTCTTATAGGCGGGGAGGGCTATGGCTACACCTTC. It codes for CASSPLIGGEGYGYTF.

As to this clone: The junction departs from the called germline gene at one end, perhaps through a read error. This chain connects TRBV2 to TRBJ1-5; 7 bases agree with TRBD1. Germline V lookup: CDR1 SNHLY, CDR2 FYNNEI. There are 14 residues in the CDR3. CDR3 DNA: TGTGCCAGCAGCGAAGAGGCAGGGGGACAGCCCCAGCATTTT. Translation: CASSEEAGGQPQHF.

The chain carries TRBV16 and TRBJ1-2; perhaps TRBD1 as D (5 bases). There are 11 residues in the CDR3. The V end was cut by 6 bases, the J end by 8 bases, with 10 bases between. Per the germline V gene, CDR1 is KGHSY and CDR2 is FQNENV. In DNA, the CDR3 is TGTGCCAGCAGACAGGCGCAAGGCTACACCTTC. Its protein product is CASRQAQGYTF.

In this sample, this clone turned up a few times. The chain couples TRBV11-2 to TRBJ1-1; 7 bases align to TRBD1. The CDR3 is made up of 14 amino acids. The V and J ends lost 2 bases and 5 bases, in that order; junction bases with no gene match: 5. The germline CDR1 and CDR2 sequences are SGHAT and FQNNGV. CDR3 sequence reads: CASSLTGEGTEAFF. In nucleotides, the CDR3 is TGTGCCAGCAGCTTAACAGGGGAAGGGACTGAAGCTTTCTTT.